This record looks at one T cell receptor beta chain sequence and its context. These data belong to a study of cytomegalovirus exposure and HLA in healthy donors. The table came from immunoSEQ multiplex PCR; TCRdb's copy has only in-frame clones and leaves some out. The repertoire has 100,000 to 150,000 clones, roughly 88% of them found once; the top ten carry nearly 5%. The junction had 6 bases not matched to a gene; V was cut back by 2 bases and J by 0 bases. The CDR3 is made up of 17 amino acids. Germline CDR1 and CDR2: LGHNT and FRNRAP. The receptor was isolated from a young man in good health and CMV-seronegative. V gene TRBV12-5 combines with J gene TRBJ2-7, with 11 positions matching TRBD2. The sample was PBMCs. The CDR3 DNA sequence: TGTGCTAGTGGTTTGCTCAATCTAGCGGGAGGCTCCTACGAGCAGTACTTC. Its translation: CASGLLNLAGGSYEQYF.